The source of this T cell receptor (beta chain) is a study of regulatory T cells in long-lasting Graves disease. The CDR3 has 13 residues. Germline lookup yields CDR1 LNHDA and CDR2 SQIVND (reference sequence). The V and J ends lost 6 bases and 4 bases, in that order; junction bases with no gene match: 4. The study, taken as a whole, reports: Favoring TRBV28, TRBJ1-2 and TRBJ2-5 was a feature seen in persistent disease. Comparison showed that persistent patients shared more public clonotypes (about 2,700) than new patients (about 880). Peripheral blood was the sole material, not thyroid tissue.

CDR3-region Arm-PCR and iRepertoire HTBI primers produced the TCR beta libraries. In the authors' workflow: From all samples, identification returned 12 to 15 TRBJ and under 75 TRBV segments. TCRdb itself ran the multiplex PCR reads through MiXCR, one entry per CDR3 protein. These V and J calls are TCRdb output, not the study's own analysis. The table includes a few hundred thousand distinct CDR3 sequences, 23% detected once. Of note for this clonotype: Its antigen is not known.

The time point: persistent/refractory GD, antithyroid drugs over 5 years with positive TRAb. Isolated PBMC RNA provided the starting material for the TCR library. The sequence was obtained from a female donor with Graves disease. Source: peripheral blood mononuclear cells (PBMCs), taken when the disease was refractory, from a patient treated with antithyroid drugs. This rearrangement joins TRBV19 to TRBJ2-7; 9 bases are a match to TRBD2. The CDR3 here is CASRPSGNYEQYF. DNA of the CDR3: TGTGCCAGTAGGCCTAGCGGGAATTACGAGCAGTACTTC. The variable domain in full, with the rest retrieved from reference TRBV19 and TRBJ2-7, is DGGITQSPKYLFRKEGQNVTLSCEQNLNHDAMYWYRQDPGQGLRLIYYSQIVNDFQKGDIAEGYSVSREKKESFPLTVTSAQKNPTAFYLCASRPSGNYEQYFGPGTRLTVT.